These 24 T cell receptor beta chains share one sample of origin, sequenced in a study of T cell clonality in common variable immunodeficiency. The assay was immunoSEQ multiplex PCR, and TCRdb's table has in-frame clones only and misses some. This repertoire lists 50,000 or so clones without singletons; roughly 3.5% sits in the top ten. The sample taken for sequencing was peripheral blood mononuclear cells. The receptors come from a person aged 18 to 70 in good health.

This clone came up many times. The CDR3 is cut off 3 residues early in the read; its end comes from the germline J gene. The rearrangement links TRBV5-1 to TRBJ2-7; TRBD2 matches 7 bases. This CDR3 comprises 14 residues. The germline V gene encodes CDR1 SGHRS and CDR2 YFSETQ. Trimming at V came to 2 bases and at J to 2 bases, leaving 4 bases not matched to a gene. The CDR3 DNA, read in part, is TGCGCCAGCAGCTTTGGCAGCGGGGCCTACGAG. This sequence encodes CASSFGSGAYE. The entire CDR3 is CASSFGSGAYEQYF.

This clone has at least ten counts. The CDR3 end lies 3 residues beyond the end of the read and is filled in from the germline J gene. The chain has TRBV30 and TRBJ2-5, with a weak D call TRBD2 (6 bases). Germline CDR1 and CDR2: GTSNPN and SVGIG (reference sequence). V lost 2 bases, J lost 1 base, and 8 bases lay in between. There are 13 residues in the CDR3. The covered CDR3 bases are TGTGCCTGGAGTAGGGACTCCCAAGAGACC. Amino acid sequence: CAWSRDSQET. The whole CDR3 protein reads CAWSRDSQETQYF. Based on the CDR3 plus reference TRBV30 and TRBJ2-5, the full variable domain is SQTIHQWPATLVQPVGSPLSLECTVEGTSNPNLYWYRQAAGRGLQLLFYSVGIGQISSEVPQNLSASRPQDRQFILSSKKLLLSDSGFYLCAWSRDSQETQYFGPGTRLLVL.

This clone was detected a few times. The read ends 3 residues early relative to the CDR3; the germline J gene fills the gap. The chain employs TRBV19 and TRBJ2-3, with 9 bases fitting TRBD1. This CDR3 spans 14 amino acids. Germline assignment: CDR1 LNHDA and CDR2 SQIVND (reference sequence). The sequenced CDR3 bases are TGTGCCAGTACCACAAGGACAGGGGAAGAGACG. Encoded protein: CASTTRTGEET. The complete CDR3 reads CASTTRTGEETQYF.

This clone appeared many times. The read ends 3 residues shy of where the CDR3 ends; the end is completed using the germline J gene. The chain joins TRBV13 to TRBJ2-5; 7 bases agree with TRBD2. Germline CDR1 PRHDT, CDR2 FYEKMQ (reference sequence). CDR3 length: 17 amino acids. The V gene end was trimmed by 5 bases and the J gene end by 5 bases; junction bases not matched to a gene: 17. The covered CDR3 bases are TGTGCCAGCAGCCCTGCTTCTTCGGCGGGAGAGGAGGAGACC. It encodes CASSPASSAGEEET. In full, the CDR3 is CASSPASSAGEEETQYF.

As concerns this clone: The CDR3 end is not reached by the read, which stops 3 residues before it; the germline J gene fills it in. The chain combines TRBV19 with TRBJ1-2; TRBD1 might be the D (6 bases). This CDR3 has 16 amino acids. Germline V gives CDR1 LNHDA, CDR2 SQIVND (reference sequence). V was trimmed by 2 bases and J by 4 bases, leaving 17 bases between them. The CDR3 reads CASSINYGRGTYGYTF. The part of the CDR3 DNA that was read is TGTGCCAGTAGTATAAATTATGGCAGGGGTACCTATGGC.

This clone was observed many times. Read sequence stops 3 residues before the CDR3 end, and the germline J gene provides the missing end. The genes are TRBV7-9 and TRBJ1-4; tentatively, D is TRBD1 (6 bases). The CDR3 is made up of 15 amino acids. CDR1 is SEHNR and CDR2 is FQNEAQ in the germline V gene (reference sequence). V lost 5 bases and J lost 4, with 14 bases in between. The CDR3 sequence: CASSPDSAHNEKLFF. The sequenced part of the CDR3 DNA is TGTGCCAGCAGCCCGGACAGCGCCCATAATGAAAAA.

In its sample, this clone was seen many times. The read falls 3 residues short of the CDR3 end, and the missing part is taken from the germline J gene. The same CDR3 is also encoded by other DNA sequences in this sample. J is TRBJ1-3 and V is TRBV5-1; D is possibly TRBD1 (5 bases). The CDR3 is made up of 12 amino acids. In germline, CDR1 is SGHRS, CDR2 YFSETQ. V lost 5 bases and J lost 5, with 8 bases in between. CDR3 protein: CASSTDRNTIYF. The part of the CDR3 DNA that was read is TGCGCCAGCAGTACGGACAGAAACACC.

This clone was counted ten times or more. The read gets to within 3 residues of the CDR3 end, and the germline J gene fills in the rest. The chain employs TRBV5-1 and TRBJ1-1; D is perhaps TRBD1 (6 bases). CDR3 length: 14 residues. Germline V gene lookup returns CDR1 SGHRS and CDR2 YFSETQ. The CDR3 bases that were read are TGCGCCAGCAGCTTCACAAGGGACACTGAAGCA. It encodes CASSFTRDTEA. The whole CDR3 reads CASSFTRDTEAAFF. Looking up the rest from reference TRBV5-1 and TRBJ1-1 gives the full variable domain: KAGVTQTPRYLIKTRGQQVTLSCSPISGHRSVSWYQQTPGQGLQFLFEYFSETQRNKGNFPGRFSGRQFSNSRSEMNVSTLELGDSALYLCASSFTRDTEAAFFGQGTRLTVV.

This clone was found many times. The read ends 3 residues early relative to the CDR3; the germline J gene fills the gap. The rearrangement uses TRBV19 and TRBJ2-7; no clear D gene. The CDR3 length is 13 residues. Germline CDR1 is LNHDA and CDR2 is SQIVND (reference sequence). Trimming stripped 6 bases from V and 0 bases from J, with 9 bases between. The sequenced CDR3 bases are TGTGCCAGTAGCAGGTTCATCTCCTACGAG. It is translated as CASSRFISYE. In full, the CDR3 reads CASSRFISYEQYF.

This clone occurred many times. The read falls 3 residues short of the CDR3 end, and the missing part is taken from the germline J gene. The chain uses TRBV7-8 and TRBJ2-5; TRBD1 agrees at 7 bases. CDR1 and CDR2 (germline): SGHVS, FQNEAQ. The CDR3 spans 14 residues. The V and J ends lost 5 bases and 3 bases, in that order; junction bases with no gene match: 6. The CDR3 protein is CASSTGQPKETQYF. The CDR3 bases that were read are TGTGCCAGCAGCACGGGACAGCCCAAAGAGACC.

This clone was counted ten times or more. The read ends 3 residues before the CDR3 terminus; that terminus is restored from the germline J gene. This chain connects TRBV30 to TRBJ1-1; D remains unclear. Germline assignment: CDR1 GTSNPN and CDR2 SVGIG (reference sequence). V gave up 0 bases and J gave up 6 bases, with 8 bases separating them. CDR3 size: 12 residues. CDR3 DNA (partial): TGTGCCTGGAGTGTACGGGTGGCTGAA. Its protein product is CAWSVRVAE. From start to end, the CDR3 is CAWSVRVAEAFF.

This clone was observed at least ten times. The CDR3 end is not reached by the read, which stops 3 residues before it; the germline J gene fills it in. This rearrangement joins TRBV2 to TRBJ2-3, with D uncertain. Germline CDR1 is SNHLY and CDR2 is FYNNEI. V lost 5 bases to trimming and J lost 2 bases, with 5 bases between them. This CDR3 has 12 residues. The CDR3 region is CASSLFTDTQYF. The CDR3 DNA, read in part, is TGTGCCAGCAGTCTCTTCACAGATACG. The full variable domain, rest sourced from reference TRBV2 and TRBJ2-3, is EPEVTQTPSHQVTQMGQEVILRCVPISNHLYFYWYRQILGQKVEFLVSFYNNEISEKSEIFDDQFSVERPDGSNFTLKIRSTKLEDSAMYFCASSLFTDTQYFGPGTRLTVL.

In this sample, this clone turned up many times. The read gets to within 3 residues of the CDR3 end, and the germline J gene fills in the rest. This chain links TRBV18 with TRBJ1-5; D unresolved. The CDR3 is made up of 14 amino acids. The germline CDR1 and CDR2 sequences are KGHSH and LQKENI. V lost 2 bases and J lost 6, with 11 bases in between. CDR3 DNA (partial): TGTGCCAGCTCACCAACGGAAAGGGCTCAGCCC. Protein: CASSPTERAQP. The whole CDR3 region reads CASSPTERAQPQHF. The full variable domain, with the rest looked up from reference TRBV18 and TRBJ1-5, is NAGVMQNPRHLVRRRGQEARLRCSPMKGHSHVYWYRQLPEEGLKFMVYLQKENIIDESGMPKERFSAEFPKEGPSILRIQQVVRGDSAAYFCASSPTERAQPQHFGDGTRLSIL.

This clone was counted ten times or more. The read ends 3 residues shy of where the CDR3 ends; the end is completed using the germline J gene. The chain joins TRBV27 to TRBJ2-3; the match to TRBD2 covers 7 bases. Germline CDR1 reads MNHEY; CDR2 reads SMNVEV (reference sequence). Trimming took 1 base from V and 2 from J; bases not matched to a gene: 3. The CDR3 consists of 15 residues. The CDR3 is CASSLWTSLTDTQYF. CDR3 DNA (partial): TGTGCCAGCAGTTTATGGACTAGTCTCACAGATACG.

In regard to this clone: Coverage ceases 3 residues before the CDR3 finishes, and the germline J gene fills in the end. The V and J genes are TRBV7-2 and TRBJ1-1; 11 positions match TRBD1. Germline values: CDR1 SGHTA, CDR2 FQGNSA. The CDR3 is 15 amino acids. V shed 3 bases, J shed 6 bases, and the junction held 6 bases outside the gene matches. CDR3 DNA, as far as it was read: TGTGCCAGCAGCTTGTCCAGGACAGGGGGCGCTGAA. It is translated as CASSLSRTGGAE. In full, the CDR3 is CASSLSRTGGAEAFF.

In this sample, this clone turned up many times. The DNA ends 3 residues before the CDR3 does, and the rest of the CDR3 is filled in from the germline J gene. This chain connects TRBV18 to TRBJ2-1; 13 positions match TRBD2. This CDR3 has 17 amino acids. The J segment lost 8 bases and the V segment lost 3 bases, leaving 10 bases of the junction unmatched. Germline values: CDR1 KGHSH, CDR2 LQKENI. The CDR3 spells CASSPTGLAGVGYEQFF. The sequenced part of the CDR3 DNA is TGTGCCAGCTCACCTACCGGACTAGCGGGAGTGGGCTATGAG.

This clone was picked up many times. CDR3 region: CASSATGVSNQPQHF. The sequenced CDR3 bases are TGCGCCAGCAGCGCGACAGGGGTAAGCAATCAGCCC. The chain employs TRBV5-1 and TRBJ1-5; 8 nucleotides align to TRBD1. The read is 3 residues too short to cover the CDR3 end, so that end is filled in from the germline J gene. This CDR3 comprises 15 residues. Germline trimming cut 4 bases from V and 1 base from J; bases unmatched to any gene: 4. Per the germline V gene, CDR1 is SGHRS and CDR2 is YFSETQ.

This clone was detected a few times. From the germline J gene comes the end of the CDR3, since the read stops 3 residues before it. V usage is TRBV7-6 and J usage is TRBJ2-3; 9 nucleotides line up with TRBD2. Germline values: CDR1 SGHVS, CDR2 FNYEAQ. The CDR3 covers 14 residues. CDR3 amino acids: CASSLFSGSRTQYF. The CDR3 bases that were read are TGTGCCAGCAGCTTATTTAGCGGGAGTAGAACG.

CDR3 residues: CASSPIGAAEKLFF. CDR3 bases read: TGTGCCAGCTCACCAATAGGGGCCGCCGAAAAA. This chain connects TRBV18 to TRBJ1-4; perhaps TRBD1 as D (5 bases). The read ends 3 residues before the CDR3 terminus; that terminus is restored from the germline J gene. V gave up 2 bases and J gave up 8 bases, with 12 bases separating them. The CDR3 contains 14 residues. Looked up from germline, CDR1 is KGHSH and CDR2 is LQKENI.

This clone was counted ten times or more. The read terminates 3 residues before the CDR3 end, so the remaining end is supplied by the germline J gene. The chain couples TRBV7-9 to TRBJ2-3; TRBD2 agrees at 8 bases. CDR3 length: 14 amino acids. The ends lost 4 bases at V and 0 bases at J; junction bases unmatched: 0. CDR1 and CDR2 from the germline V gene are SEHNR and FQNEAQ (reference sequence). The DNA read from the CDR3 is TGTGCCAGCAGCTCTAGCGGGAGCACAGATACG. This translates into CASSSSGSTDT. The whole CDR3 is CASSSSGSTDTQYF.

A remark on this clone: Sequencing ends 3 residues short of the CDR3 end; the germline J gene provides the rest. The genes are TRBV19 and TRBJ1-6; tentatively, D is TRBD1 (6 bases). The CDR3 is 15 amino acids. Germline-derived CDR1 and CDR2 are LNHDA and SQIVND (reference sequence). With 6 bases removed from V and 3 bases from J, the gap between germline ends came to 12 bases. The covered CDR3 bases are TGTGCCAGTAGGGACAGCATCTTCTATAATTCACCC. Protein sequence: CASRDSIFYNSP. The whole CDR3 sequence reads CASRDSIFYNSPLHF.

This clone was seen at least ten times. The read stops 3 residues short of the end of the CDR3; the missing end is completed from the germline J gene. J is TRBJ1-6 and V is TRBV7-9; the match to TRBD1 covers 7 bases. The CDR3 is 15 amino acids. V trimming: 1 base; J trimming: 6 bases; junction bases outside the gene matches: 3. Per the germline V gene, CDR1 is SEHNR and CDR2 is FQNEAQ (reference sequence). The part of the CDR3 DNA that was read is TGTGCCAGCAGCTTAGAAGGGACAGCTAATTCACCC. Translating it yields CASSLEGTANSP. In full, the CDR3 reads CASSLEGTANSPLHF.

This clone was detected a few times. The read falls 3 residues short of the CDR3 end, and the missing part is taken from the germline J gene. The chain recombines TRBV5-4 with TRBJ2-7; tentatively, D is TRBD1 (6 bases). The CDR3 length is 13 residues. Germline CDR1 SGHNT, CDR2 YYREEE (reference sequence). Trimming stripped 4 bases from V and 2 bases from J, with 10 bases between. The CDR3 loop is CASSPQGTYEQYF. The sequenced CDR3 bases are TGTGCCAGCAGCCCTCAGGGGACCTACGAG.

Worth noting for this clone: The read halts 3 residues ahead of the CDR3 end, with the missing end drawn from the germline J gene. J is TRBJ2-1 and V is TRBV18; 13 positions agree with TRBD2. In germline, CDR1 is KGHSH, CDR2 LQKENI. The V gene end was trimmed by 6 bases and the J gene end by 9 bases; junction bases not matched to a gene: 5. There are 14 residues in the CDR3. The part of the CDR3 DNA that was read is TGTGCCAGCTCTGCGGGACTAGCGGGAATTGAG. Translation gives CASSAGLAGIE. The full CDR3 reads CASSAGLAGIEQFF.